This paragraph covers one T cell receptor beta chain sequence. The antigen is undetermined. This record belongs to a study of vaccination and CD4 T cells after COVID-19. The Oncomine TCR Beta short-read assay sequenced DNA from cultured CD4+ T cells. TCRdb re-called the PCR reads with MiXCR, one entry per CDR3 protein. Among 12,000 to 15,000 distinct CDR3 sequences listed, 53% were seen once. The CDR3 spans 18 residues. Germline V gives CDR1 MGHDK, CDR2 SYGVNS. Trimming at V came to 4 bases and at J to 3 bases, leaving 9 bases not matched to a gene. Noted treatment: approximately nine-day PBMC culture with coronavirus spike peptide pools or control peptides (ViraFEST assay). The authors replaced half the medium with fresh IL-2 medium on days 3 and 7.

This rearrangement joins TRBV25-1 to TRBJ2-3; 14 bases map to TRBD2. The sequence was obtained from a human donor who had recovered from COVID-19. The sample comprised CD4+ T cells from blood, cultured in vitro. This chain's CDR3 is CASSASPGTSGRTDTQYF. CDR3 sequence (DNA): TGTGCCAGCAGTGCCAGTCCCGGGACTAGCGGGAGAACAGATACGCAGTATTTT.